This T cell receptor beta chain appears in the sequencing data of a study of T cell repertoires in cytomegalovirus infection. Study background: CMV epitopes, recently identified HLA-C-restricted and well-studied HLA-B-restricted, were used. Shared public TCR beta signatures pointed to both CMV infection and a matching HLA type. Study-level results: HLA-C-restricted CMV clonotypes gave the most frequent clonotype in two of eight donors.

TCRdb reanalysed the reads using MiXCR and keeps one entry per CDR3 protein. The sample contains some 940,000 distinct CDR3 sequences, less than 40% of which appear only once. On this clonotype: Its matching antigen is unknown.

Germline lookup yields CDR1 LGHNA and CDR2 YSLEER. V was shortened by 0 bases and J by 6 bases, with 17 bases between the two germline ends. The CDR3 has 16 residues. This chain joins TRBV4-3 and TRBJ1-1, with D maybe TRBD1 (5 bases). This receptor was taken from a human donor in good health (CMV status not recorded). Some clones in this sample may be carry-over from other donors' samples. The sequencing here drew on cultured CD8+ T cells from PBMCs, taken from culture after CMV antigen stimulation. DNA for the CDR3: TGCGCCAGCAGCCAAGACGCGGCGGAGGGGTTGGCTGAAGCTTTCTTT. Translation gives CASSQDAAEGLAEAFF.